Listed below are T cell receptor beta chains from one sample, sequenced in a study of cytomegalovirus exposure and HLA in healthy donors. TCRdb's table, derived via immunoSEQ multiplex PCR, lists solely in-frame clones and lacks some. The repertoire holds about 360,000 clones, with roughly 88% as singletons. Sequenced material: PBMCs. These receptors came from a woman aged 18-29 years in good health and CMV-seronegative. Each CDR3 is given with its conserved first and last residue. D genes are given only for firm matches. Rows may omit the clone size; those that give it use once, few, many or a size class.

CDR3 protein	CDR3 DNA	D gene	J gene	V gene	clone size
CASSEGREWNIQYF	TGTGCCAGCAGTGAAGGCAGGGAATGGAACATTCAGTACTTC	NA	TRBJ2-4	TRBV2	NA
CSAGQGSPEAFF	TGCAGCGCCGGACAGGGAAGCCCTGAAGCTTTCTTT	TRBD1	TRBJ1-1	TRBV29-1	NA
CASSGGQSYGYTF	TGTGCCAGCAGTGGGGGACAAAGCTATGGCTACACCTTC	NA	TRBJ1-2	TRBV2	few
CASSERDRAIHAAFF	TGTGCCAGCAGCGAACGGGACAGGGCTATTCACGCGGCTTTCTTT	TRBD1	TRBJ1-1	TRBV28	NA
CASSLLAGQETQYF	TGTGCCAGCAGTTTACTGGCAGGACAAGAGACCCAGTACTTC	NA	TRBJ2-5	TRBV27	NA
CASSPFTSGGAPSHNEQFF	TGTGCCAGCAGCCCCTTTACTAGCGGGGGGGCCCCCTCTCACAATGAGCAGTTCTTC	TRBD2	TRBJ2-1	TRBV5-6	NA
CASSSVAGGPIDTQYF	TGTGCCAGCAGCTCAGTAGCGGGAGGGCCGATAGATACGCAGTATTTT	TRBD2	TRBJ2-3	TRBV5-4	once
CASSPLMTGILDEQFF	TGTGCCAGCTCACCGTTAATGACGGGGATTCTTGATGAGCAGTTCTTC	NA	TRBJ2-1	TRBV18	NA
CASSSTGGTEAFF	TGTGCCAGCAGTTCGACAGGGGGAACTGAAGCTTTCTTT	TRBD1	TRBJ1-1	TRBV28	NA
CASSLAAGGPALTDTQYF	TGTGCCAGCAGCTTAGCAGCGGGAGGGCCTGCCTTGACAGATACGCAGTATTTT	TRBD2	TRBJ2-3	TRBV7-6	once
CASSLAGASGPYNEQFF	TGTGCCAGCAGCTTAGCCGGGGCTAGCGGGCCCTACAATGAGCAGTTCTTC	TRBD2	TRBJ2-1	TRBV7-6	NA
CASSSYNEQFF	TGTGCCAGCAGTTCGTACAATGAGCAGTTCTTC	NA	TRBJ2-1	TRBV28	once
CASSRQGNTEAFF	TGTGCCAGCAGCAGACAGGGGAACACTGAAGCTTTCTTT	TRBD1	TRBJ1-1	TRBV6-5	NA
CASTDNIRGSGNTIYF	TGTGCCAGCACCGATAATATCAGGGGTTCTGGAAACACCATATATTTT	NA	TRBJ1-3	TRBV6-6	NA
CASRQVAGALNEQFF	TGTGCCAGCAGGCAAGTAGCGGGGGCTCTCAATGAGCAGTTCTTC	TRBD2	TRBJ2-1	TRBV27	NA
CASSLFGDEQYF	TGTGCCAGCAGCTTATTCGGGGACGAGCAGTACTTC	NA	TRBJ2-7	TRBV13	NA
CASGGLAALYSTDTQYF	TGTGCCAGCGGCGGACTAGCGGCCCTCTATAGCACAGATACGCAGTATTTT	TRBD2	TRBJ2-3	TRBV13	NA
CASSLNLAGGGAKNIQYF	TGTGCCAGCAGCTTGAATCTAGCGGGGGGAGGAGCCAAAAACATTCAGTACTTC	TRBD2	TRBJ2-4	TRBV5-5	NA
CASSIQGSSTDTQYF	TGTGCCAGCAGTATACAGGGATCTAGCACAGATACGCAGTATTTT	NA	TRBJ2-3	TRBV27	NA
CASSGPYTGELFF	TGTGCCAGCAGTGGTCCGTACACCGGGGAGCTGTTTTTT	NA	TRBJ2-2	TRBV2	once
CASSVATGPGTDTQYF	TGTGCCAGCAGCGTAGCGACAGGTCCTGGCACAGATACGCAGTATTTT	NA	TRBJ2-3	TRBV9	NA
CASSGRLAGADTQYF	TGTGCCAGCAGTGGGCGACTAGCGGGAGCAGATACGCAGTATTTT	TRBD2	TRBJ2-3	TRBV27	NA
CASSSRRLAETQYF	TGTGCCAGCAGCTCAAGAAGACTAGCAGAGACCCAGTACTTC	TRBD2	TRBJ2-5	TRBV7-2	NA
CASSAGRSPLHF	TGTGCCAGCAGCGCGGGGAGATCACCCCTCCACTTT	NA	TRBJ1-6	TRBV9	NA
CASSKFTETGASYEQYF	TGTGCCAGCAGTAAATTTACTGAGACGGGAGCTTCCTACGAGCAGTACTTC	NA	TRBJ2-7	TRBV27	NA
CASRTLNPGQGGSPLHF	TGTGCCAGCAGAACACTTAACCCGGGACAGGGAGGTTCACCCCTCCACTTT	TRBD1	TRBJ1-6	TRBV27	once
CASSTYRGRRETQYF	TGTGCCAGCAGTACGTACAGGGGGCGCCGTGAGACCCAGTACTTC	TRBD1	TRBJ2-5	TRBV2	once
CASSGGTDEQYF	TGTGCCAGCAGTGGGGGGACTGACGAGCAGTACTTC	NA	TRBJ2-7	TRBV28	NA
CASSQLAGGPDEQFF	TGCGCCAGCAGTCAACTAGCGGGGGGGCCGGATGAGCAGTTCTTC	TRBD2	TRBJ2-1	TRBV4-1	NA
CASSFGQGAGYTF	TGTGCCAGCAGCTTTGGACAGGGTGCTGGCTACACCTTC	TRBD1	TRBJ1-2	TRBV7-3	once
CASSNPAGGLGPQHF	TGTGCCAGTAGTAATCCGGCAGGGGGGTTGGGGCCCCAGCATTTT	TRBD1	TRBJ1-5	TRBV19	NA
CASSDSGTGPTGELFF	TGTGCCAGCAGTGATTCCGGGACAGGGCCCACCGGGGAGCTGTTTTTT	TRBD1	TRBJ2-2	TRBV25-1	NA
CASSLGLASTYEQYF	TGTGCCAGCAGCTTAGGACTAGCTAGTACCTACGAGCAGTACTTC	TRBD2	TRBJ2-7	TRBV11-1	once